The entry below gives a single TCR beta chain sequence along with its context. The antigen it recognizes is unknown. Per-base qualities were not stored, and no clone one base away is much larger. CDR1 and CDR2 are read off the germline V gene as SGHTA and FQGNSA. Germline trimming: 5 bases from V, 4 bases from J; junction bases outside gene matches: 16. From cysteine to phenylalanine, the CDR3 is 17 amino acids long. Only the CDR3 part of the read is kept: 51 bases, read in frame from the first base. This sample was included in a study of shared clonotypes between healthy human individuals (dated by TCRdb to about 2020). About the study as a whole: The cohort comprised two women and a few men aged 18 to 49 years. Libraries were prepared and TCR repertoires were sequenced by different laboratories using diverse techniques, in order to increase sequencing depth and limit assay-specific biases. Per donor, three plates each were used for CD4 naive and CD4 memory, two for CD8 naive, and one for CD8 memory. Blood TCR repertoires of a handful of healthy adults were deeply sequenced to estimate repertoire size and the extent of clonotype sharing between individuals. Each donor's leukapheresis produced roughly between roughly 0.94 and 9.5 billion PBMCs. Paper-wide results and their limitations: Naive subsets generally had larger estimated clonotype richness than memory subsets. Compared with non-shared clonotypes, the clonotypes found in all four sorted-subset donors had higher generation probabilities. Pairwise subsampling led to the expectation that sequencing depth would affect the degree of clonotype sharing among donors. The small number of donors limited the genetic and exposure-history diversity represented. Sampling was limited to blood, and TCR repertoires in tissue likely differ from TCR repertoires in blood. Around 5% of naive CD4, roughly 3.5% of naive CD8, 2% to 2.5% of memory CD4, and around 0.4% of memory CD8 clonotypes were shared across several donors. Rarefaction of sorted-subset datasets indicated incomplete sequencing despite the large sequencing depth.

Donors were healthy HIV-negative adults with no recently reported acute infections or vaccinations. Every donor was a Caucasian adult living in Nashville, Tennessee, USA. Magnetic negative selection was used to enrich CD4+ T cells, after which naive cells were positively selected on CD45RA and the negative fraction became the memory subset. Blood was collected by leukapheresis, and PBMCs were isolated by Ficoll-Histopaque density gradient centrifugation and then cryopreserved in liquid nitrogen vapor phase. Analytical flow cytometry was used to check the purity and quantity of every magnetically sorted T cell population. Genomic DNA was isolated from every sorted fraction and measured by UV absorbance on a Nanodrop 2000c. Using the deep immunoSEQ assay, multiplex PCR amplified TCR CDR3 regions from genomic DNA. Extracted genomic DNA from each cell subset was distributed evenly across all wells of several immunoSEQ 96-well plates, and each plate was treated as a replicate. For sorted subsets, 150 to 200 ng genomic DNA, equal to tens of thousands of T cell genomes, was loaded into each replicate PCR. The purified libraries were quantified using a Qubit 3.0 fluorometer, sized with a Bioanalyzer 2100, and then quantified again using the KAPA Library Quantification kit. Every immunoSEQ 96-well plate was sequenced on a dedicated single-read 150-cycle Illumina NextSeq 550 flow cell. In the original analysis: The immunoSEQ output contained only junctional sequences without quality scores, so filtering could not match that applied to full-length reads. Sequences were annotated with PyIR, a Python wrapper for IgBLAST v1.9, using IMGT germline references to assign V/J genes and CDR3. Reads were removed for weak V/J assignments (E-value above 1e-6), missing CDR3, stop codons, out-of-frame junctions, or ambiguous translated residues. A V3J clonotype was defined by an identical inferred V gene, J gene, and CDR3 amino acid sequence. To compute the percentage overlap between repertoires, the number of shared unique clonotypes was divided by the size of the smaller repertoire. Richness of each repertoire was evaluated using RTK rarefaction, the Chao1 estimator, and Recon v2.1 estimates of unobserved clonotypes. OLGA was used to compute generation probabilities for all TCRbeta clonotypes that the gDNA method yielded from a handful of donors. The clones in this table, taken by TCRdb from immuneACCESS, are in-frame only. Not every clone is retained; where verified, under half of the shortfall comes from an unresolved V gene, and the cause of the rest is unknown. The D gene and trimming were derived from the DNA, and the V and J assignments and clone size from that table. The sample records some 1.5 million clones, 95% to 99% of which are singletons. The ten top clones hold around 0.47% of the sample.

Sequenced: naive CD4+ T cells sorted from blood. The cell subset or site label, read with the paper, signifies: CD45RA+ positively selected. This TCR came from a man between 25 and 39 years old in good health. The sequence joins TRBV7-2 to TRBJ1-2, and TRBD1 aligns with 7 junction nucleotides. The nucleotide sequence reads as follows: TGTGCCAGCAGCGCCGGGACAGTGACCGAATCCTCCTATGGCTACACCTTC. It translates as CASSAGTVTESSYGYTF.